This T cell receptor beta chain was found in a study of blood T cell repertoires in COVID-19. The V gene end was trimmed by 4 bases and the J gene end by 4 bases; junction bases not matched to a gene: 12. This CDR3 contains 17 residues. Germline CDR1 reads MNHNS; CDR2 reads SASEGT. Using immunoSEQ multiplex PCR, the repertoire was profiled, and TCRdb retains in-frame clones only, with some absent. The table records around 340,000 clones, approximately 86% of them present only once. The chain is built from TRBV6-1 and TRBJ1-4; 7 nucleotides line up with TRBD1. The sample taken for sequencing was PBMCs or T cells enriched from blood (not recorded which). This TCR derives from a woman aged 40 to 50 with acute COVID-19. The CDR3 loop is CASSGGSGGEVNEKLFF. In DNA form, the CDR3 reads TGTGCCAGCAGTGGAGGGTCAGGGGGTGAGGTTAATGAAAAACTGTTTTTT.